Listed below are T cell receptor beta chains from one sample, sequenced in a study of blood T cell repertoires in COVID-19. Clones were sequenced by immunoSEQ multiplex PCR, and TCRdb holds only the in-frame ones, with some missing. The table includes fewer than 100,000 clones, roughly 87% detected once. The sequenced sample was peripheral blood. All receptors come from a woman at least 80 years old with acute or convalescent COVID-19. Each CDR3 is given with its conserved first and last residue. D genes are given only for firm matches. Clone size is given for some rows only: seen once, a few or many times, or a class if the clone is expanded.

V	size	J	D	DNA	CDR3
TRBV7-2	-	TRBJ1-1	-	TGTGCCAGCAACGTACAGGCGAACACTGAAGCTTTCTTT	CASNVQANTEAFF
TRBV6-2/TRBV6-3	-	TRBJ2-5	-	TGTGCCAGCAGTTACCGCCGGGAGACCCAGTACTTC	CASSYRRETQYF
TRBV4-1	few	TRBJ2-5	TRBD1	TGCGCCAGCAGCCGAGACAGGGGTGAGACCCAGTACTTC	CASSRDRGETQYF
TRBV28	-	TRBJ1-5	-	TGTGCCAGCAGTCCCACCAGGGGTCAGCCCCAGCATTTT	CASSPTRGQPQHF
TRBV20-1	few	TRBJ1-1	TRBD1	TGCAGTGCTAGTTGGACAGGGTGGACTGAAGCTTTCTTT	CSASWTGWTEAFF
TRBV11-2	-	TRBJ2-1	TRBD2	TGTGCCAGCAGCTTAGGCGCTAGCGGACTCAATGAGCAGTTCTTC	CASSLGASGLNEQFF
TRBV25-1	-	TRBJ1-1	TRBD1	TGTGCCAGCAGTGAGGCGGGACAGGGGGCTTGGGAAGAAGCTTTCTTT	CASSEAGQGAWEEAFF
TRBV5-1	-	TRBJ2-5	-	TGCGCCAGCAGCTTGGACCTACTACAAGAGACCCAGTACTTC	CASSLDLLQETQYF
TRBV11-3	-	TRBJ2-2	-	TGTGCCAGCAGCGCAGGGGTCACCGGGGAGCTGTTTTTT	CASSAGVTGELFF
TRBV5-4	-	TRBJ2-3	-	TGTGCCAGCAGCTCCCTAGCGCCTAGCACAGATACGCAGTATTTT	CASSSLAPSTDTQYF
TRBV6-1	once	TRBJ1-6	TRBD1	TGTGCCAGCAGTGAAAGCCGGACAGGGTATTCACCCCTCCACTTT	CASSESRTGYSPLHF
TRBV19	-	TRBJ1-5	-	TGTGCCAGTACTAGGGAGGGGAGGAGCAATCAGCCCCAGCATTTT	CASTREGRSNQPQHF
TRBV5-1	-	TRBJ2-2	TRBD1	TGCGCCAGCACTGGACAGGGGAACACCGGGGAGCTGTTTTTT	CASTGQGNTGELFF
TRBV5-1	-	TRBJ2-2	-	TGCGCCAGCAGCTTGGTGATAGCGGCCGGGGAGCTGTTTTTT	CASSLVIAAGELFF
TRBV19	-	TRBJ1-2	TRBD1	TGTGCCAGTAGCGAGCCAGGGGGCGTTGACTATGGCTACACCTTC	CASSEPGGVDYGYTF
TRBV24-1	-	TRBJ2-1	TRBD2	TGTGCCACCAGAAGCGGGAGCGGCTACAATGAGCAGTTCTTC	CATRSGSGYNEQFF
TRBV3-1/TRBV3-2	few	TRBJ2-3	-	TGTGCCAGCAGCCAAGATGCGAATACGCAGTATTTT	CASSQDANTQYF
TRBV6-1	-	TRBJ1-5	-	TGTGCCAGCAGTGAATCAGGAACTCAGCCCCAGCATTTT	CASSESGTQPQHF
TRBV4-2	-	TRBJ1-1	TRBD1	TGTGCCAGCAGCCAAGAAGTGGGACAGGGCGGCACTGAAGCTTTCTTT	CASSQEVGQGGTEAFF
TRBV7-9	few	TRBJ2-3	-	TGTGCCAGCAGCTTAGTAGGGGGACAAAAAAAACACACAGATACGCAGTATTTT	CASSLVGGQKKHTDTQYF
TRBV30	-	TRBJ1-4	-	TGTGCCTGTCTCCCCCGGGGGTCAGTTGGTGAAAAACTGTTTTTT	CACLPRGSVGEKLFF
TRBV4-2	-	TRBJ2-3	TRBD2	TGTGCCAGCAGCCAGGAAACCTGGAGGACTAGGAGCACAGATACGCAGTATTTT	CASSQETWRTRSTDTQYF
TRBV28	-	TRBJ2-3	TRBD2	TGTGCCAGCAGTACCCCGGGAGGGAAGAATACGCAGTATTTT	CASSTPGGKNTQYF
TRBV4-2	-	TRBJ1-2	-	TGTGCCAGCAGCCAAGATAACGGGAACTATGGCTACACCTTC	CASSQDNGNYGYTF
TRBV15	-	TRBJ2-2	-	TGTGCCACCAGCAGAGATGGTTGGCTTAACACCGGGGAGCTGTTTTTT	CATSRDGWLNTGELFF
TRBV19	-	TRBJ1-4	TRBD1	TGTGCCAGTAAAATGGACAGGTTTAATGAAAAACTGTTTTTT	CASKMDRFNEKLFF
TRBV9	-	TRBJ2-3	-	TGTGCCAGCAGCGGAGGGACTGGGGGGGATACGCAGTATTTT	CASSGGTGGDTQYF
TRBV29-1	-	TRBJ2-5	TRBD1	TGCAGCGTTGGGGACAGCCAAGAGACCCAGTACTTC	CSVGDSQETQYF
TRBV5-1	-	TRBJ2-1	TRBD2	TGCGCCAGCAGGCTAGCGGAAGGGAATGAGCAGTTCTTC	CASRLAEGNEQFF
TRBV6-2/TRBV6-3	-	TRBJ2-3	-	TGTGCCAGCAGTTACACGAGGATTAGGGATGCGGGGCTCTCAGATACGCAGTATTTT	CASSYTRIRDAGLSDTQYF
TRBV5-8	few	TRBJ1-1	TRBD1	TGTGCCAGCAGCTTGTTGGCAGGGGGGCACACTGAAGCTTTCTTT	CASSLLAGGHTEAFF
TRBV2	-	TRBJ2-5	-	TGTGCCAGCAACAGGGAAGGGGGTGAAGAGACCCAGTACTTC	CASNREGGEETQYF
TRBV2	-	TRBJ2-1	TRBD1	TGTGCCAGCAGCCCGACAGGGTTAGGCGGTGAGCAGTTCTTC	CASSPTGLGGEQFF
TRBV27	-	TRBJ2-3	TRBD2	TGTGCCAGCAAGGGAACGAGCGGGAGAGGGGATACGCAGTATTTT	CASKGTSGRGDTQYF
TRBV14	-	TRBJ2-1	-	TGTGCCAGCAGCCAAGATCGTGTCATGGCGGGTCTCGCAAGGGAGCAGTTCTTC	CASSQDRVMAGLAREQFF
TRBV7-2	once	TRBJ2-3	-	TGTGCCAGCAGCTCTAGACCCGGGAATACGCAGTATTTT	CASSSRPGNTQYF
TRBV15	-	TRBJ1-1	-	TGTGCCACCAGCAGAGTAGGTTGGAGTACTGCCCAGAACACTGAAGCTTTCTTT	CATSRVGWSTAQNTEAFF
TRBV7-2	-	TRBJ2-5	-	TGTGCCAGCAGCCACCTCCGGGGGACCCAGTACTTC	CASSHLRGTQYF
TRBV30	-	TRBJ1-1	TRBD1	TGTGCCTGGAGTTTAGGACAGGGGAAAGCTTTCTTT	CAWSLGQGKAFF
TRBV20-1	-	TRBJ1-5	TRBD1	TGCAGTGCTAGTAGCCCACAGGGGGCGAGGCAGCCCCAGCATTTT	CSASSPQGARQPQHF
TRBV5-5	-	TRBJ1-1	-	TGTGCCAGCAGCCTACCGAGCCGGGACACTGAAGCTTTCTTT	CASSLPSRDTEAFF
TRBV30	-	TRBJ1-1	-	TGTGCCTGGAGTCTTGGGGGGGGGTTGGACACTGAAGCTTTCTTT	CAWSLGGGLDTEAFF
TRBV11-3	-	TRBJ2-7	-	TGTGCCAGCAGCTTATACCCAGGGGCAGCGGAGCAGTACTTC	CASSLYPGAAEQYF
TRBV4-1	-	TRBJ2-3	TRBD2	TGCGCCAGCGCTAGGAGCGGGAGAAACGTGGATACGCAGTATTTT	CASARSGRNVDTQYF